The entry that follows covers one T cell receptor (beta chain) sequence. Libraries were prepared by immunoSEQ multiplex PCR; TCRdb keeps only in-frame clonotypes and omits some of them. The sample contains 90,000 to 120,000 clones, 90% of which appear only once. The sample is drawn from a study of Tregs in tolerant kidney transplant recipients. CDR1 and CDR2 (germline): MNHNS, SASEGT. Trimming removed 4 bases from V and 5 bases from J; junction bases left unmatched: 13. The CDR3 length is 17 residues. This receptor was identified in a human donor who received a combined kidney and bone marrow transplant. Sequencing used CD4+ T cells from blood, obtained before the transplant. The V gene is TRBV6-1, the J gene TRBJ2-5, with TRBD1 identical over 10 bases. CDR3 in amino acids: CASSALPPGGQGETQYF. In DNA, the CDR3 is TGTGCCAGCAGTGCCCTCCCCCCGGGGGGACAGGGGGAGACCCAGTACTTC.